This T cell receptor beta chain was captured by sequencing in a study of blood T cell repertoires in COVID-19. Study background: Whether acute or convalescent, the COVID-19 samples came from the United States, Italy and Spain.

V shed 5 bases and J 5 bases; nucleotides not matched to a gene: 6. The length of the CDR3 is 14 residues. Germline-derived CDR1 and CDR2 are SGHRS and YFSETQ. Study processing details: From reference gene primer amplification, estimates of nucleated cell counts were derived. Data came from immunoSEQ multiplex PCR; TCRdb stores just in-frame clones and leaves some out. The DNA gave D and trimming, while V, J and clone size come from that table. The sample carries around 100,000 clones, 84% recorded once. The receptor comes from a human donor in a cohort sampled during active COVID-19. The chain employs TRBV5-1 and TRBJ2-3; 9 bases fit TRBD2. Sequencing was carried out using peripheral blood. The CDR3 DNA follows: TGCGCCAGCAGTCCCCTAGCGGGGATAGATACGCAGTATTTT. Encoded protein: CASSPLAGIDTQYF.